Sequencing of this T cell receptor beta chain was carried out in a study of early T cells in non-severe SARS-CoV-2 infection. Study overall: Sequenced material consisted of bulk RNA (from unsorted whole blood), and chains were unpaired.

Notes on the study in general: Matching with VDJdb favored anti-spike CD8 responses (missing private and CD4 specificities).

In the library, individual cDNA molecules carried attached unique molecular identifiers. Each CDR3 protein is one row after TCRdb ran MiXCR on the 5' RACE reads. The profile covers tens of thousands of distinct CDR3 sequences, with approximately 10% appearing a single time and about 3.8% taken by the ten largest. As to this clonotype: The antigen is undetermined.

Trimming removed 4 bases from V and 1 base from J, with 9 bases in between. Germline assignment: CDR1 SGHTA and CDR2 FQGNSA. The CDR3 is 14 amino acids. The sample in question was whole blood, obtained at baseline. V gene TRBV7-2 combines with J gene TRBJ2-3; D gene unclear. This sequence was found in an adult who was a healthcare worker with PCR-confirmed SARS-CoV-2 infection or an uninfected control (not recorded which). CDR3 nucleotide sequence: TGTGCCAGCAGCTCGACGTTACGCACAGATACGCAGTATTTT. Amino acids: CASSSTLRTDTQYF. Looking up the rest from reference TRBV7-2 and TRBJ2-3 gives the full variable domain: GAGVSQSPSNKVTEKGKDVELRCDPISGHTALYWYRQSLGQGLEFLIYFQGNSAPDKSGLPSDRFSAERTGGSVSTLTIQRTQQEDSAVYLCASSSTLRTDTQYFGPGTRLTVL.